This passage covers 8 T cell receptor beta chains from one sample sequenced in a study of blood T cell repertoires in COVID-19. Measured with immunoSEQ multiplex PCR; TCRdb has only the in-frame clones, and not every one. The sample includes under 250,000 clones, under 90% seen only once; the top ten take around 1.8%. Sequencing was done on a sample of PBMCs or T cells enriched from blood (not recorded which). These receptor sequences come from a man aged 55 to 70 who had recovered from COVID-19.

This clone was detected only once. The V call is TRBV19, the J call TRBJ1-5; maybe TRBD1 (6 bases). V was trimmed by 7 bases and J by 4 bases, leaving 17 bases between them. The CDR3 covers 15 residues. Germline V gene data show CDR1 as LNHDA and CDR2 as SQIVND (reference sequence). DNA of the CDR3: TGTGCCAGTACCGCGGGAGGGGGGGAAAATCAGCCCCAGCATTTT. Residues: CASTAGGGENQPQHF.

The rearrangement links TRBV14 to TRBJ2-5; 9 bases are shared with TRBD1. There are 16 residues in the CDR3. CDR1 SGHDN and CDR2 FVKESK come from the germline V gene. The junction had 11 bases not matched to a gene; V was cut back by 4 bases and J by 5 bases. The CDR3: CASSPGQGNTRETQYF. As DNA, the CDR3 is TGTGCCAGCAGCCCAGGACAGGGGAATACCAGGGAGACCCAGTACTTC.

The J gene is TRBJ1-5, the V gene TRBV19, with a tentative D call TRBD1 (5 bases). V lost 3 bases and J 6 bases, leaving 21 bases between the germline ends. The germline V gene encodes CDR1 LNHDA and CDR2 SQIVND (reference sequence). This CDR3 comprises 17 residues. The CDR3 DNA reads as TGTGCCAGTAGTATGGTGGAGACGGGGGTAAGAGGTCAGCCCCAGCATTTT. Its translation is CASSMVETGVRGQPQHF.

This sequence joins TRBV5-1 and TRBJ1-6; tentative D call: TRBD1 (5 bases). Germline CDR1 is SGHRS and CDR2 is YFSETQ. V shed 0 bases and J shed 10 bases, with 14 bases lying between them. The CDR3 contains 15 residues. CDR3 coding DNA: TGCGCCAGCAGCTTGGTGTCAGGGATAGGGTCACCCCTCCACTTT. Its translation is CASSLVSGIGSPLHF.

This chain uses TRBV6-1 with TRBJ1-2, with D perhaps TRBD1 (5 bases). This CDR3 spans 15 amino acids. Trimming pared 2 bases from V and 4 bases from J, leaving 14 bases between. Germline V lookup: CDR1 MNHNS, CDR2 SASEGT. The CDR3 region has the DNA TGTGCCAGCAGTGAACCCGGCCAGGGCCTCTATGGCTACACCTTC. Translated, it gives CASSEPGQGLYGYTF.

The chain carries TRBV19 and TRBJ2-3; tentatively, D is TRBD1 (6 bases). The CDR3 is made up of 14 amino acids. Germline V gene sequence: CDR1 LNHDA, CDR2 SQIVND (reference sequence). V was pared by 6 bases and J by 0 bases, with 10 bases between. The CDR3, as DNA: TGTGCCAGTAGAACAGGGTTTAGCACAGATACGCAGTATTTT. Amino acid sequence: CASRTGFSTDTQYF.

The count of this clone is one. The same CDR3 arises from other DNA sequences in this sample as well. This chain connects TRBV6-5 to TRBJ1-3; 8 nucleotides line up with TRBD1. Germline CDR1 MNHEY, CDR2 SVGAGI. This CDR3 has 15 residues. V shed 2 bases, J shed 3 bases, and the junction held 3 bases outside the gene matches. The chain's CDR3 is CASSYQGAYGNTIYF. CDR3 DNA: TGTGCCAGCAGTTACCAGGGGGCATATGGAAACACCATATATTTT.

This clone was recorded only once. This sequence joins TRBV4-3 and TRBJ1-1; the match to TRBD1 covers 7 bases. The CDR3 loop spans 15 amino acids. Looked up from germline, CDR1 is LGHNA and CDR2 is YSLEER. Losses at the gene ends were 1 base for V and 8 bases for J; bases not matched to a gene: 10. The CDR3 loop reads CASSQVVSDRREAFF. In DNA form, the CDR3 reads TGCGCCAGCAGCCAAGTCGTCTCGGACAGGCGAGAAGCTTTCTTT.